These 5 T cell receptor beta chains originate from one sample sequenced in a study of blood T cell repertoires in COVID-19. Some clones are missing from TCRdb's copy, which holds only in-frame ones; the method was immunoSEQ multiplex PCR. The sample has more than 90,000 clones, 86% seen once. Material: peripheral blood. The receptors derive from a man in his forties with acute or convalescent COVID-19.

The chain combines TRBV6-1 with TRBJ1-1, with D perhaps matching TRBD1 (5 bases). The V gene's germline CDR1 is MNHNS and CDR2 SASEGT. CDR3 length equals 16 residues. V was pared by 2 bases and J by 7 bases, with 20 bases between. The CDR3 region has the DNA TGTGCCAGCAGTGAATCCTGGATGGGAGGGGCAGATGAAGCTTTCTTT. Encoded protein: CASSESWMGGADEAFF.

V and J are TRBV10-3 and TRBJ1-5, with D possibly TRBD1 on 5 matching bases. Trimming shortened V by 10 bases and J by 2 bases, and 18 bases separated the two germline ends. In germline, CDR1 is ENHRY, CDR2 SYGVKD. The CDR3 has 15 residues. CDR3 in amino acids: CASTSDGGGNQPQHF. CDR3 in DNA: TGTGCCAGCACGTCCGACGGGGGAGGCAATCAGCCCCAGCATTTT.

V and J are TRBV5-4 and TRBJ1-1, with TRBD1 as a possible D gene (6 bases). Trimming shortened V by 4 bases and J by 1 base, and 14 bases separated the two germline ends. Germline CDR1 and CDR2: SGHNT and YYREEE (reference sequence). The CDR3 is 15 residues long. CDR3 protein: CASSLKQGSNTEAFF. The CDR3 DNA follows: TGTGCCAGCAGCCTGAAACAGGGTTCGAACACTGAAGCTTTCTTT.

The chain joins TRBV28 to TRBJ2-3, with 7 bases fitting TRBD2. V lost 4 bases to trimming and J lost 0 bases; unmatched junction nucleotides: 13. CDR1 MDHEN and CDR2 SYDVKM come from the germline V gene. This CDR3 region has 18 residues. CDR3 protein: CASSYPGWAGVSTDTQYF. In DNA form, the CDR3 reads TGTGCCAGCAGTTACCCGGGGTGGGCGGGAGTTAGCACAGATACGCAGTATTTT.

The V and J genes are TRBV9 and TRBJ2-1, with D possibly being TRBD1 (6 bases). V was trimmed by 0 bases and J by 5 bases, leaving 12 bases between them. The CDR3 extends over 15 amino acids. Germline V lookup: CDR1 SGDLS, CDR2 YYNGEE. The CDR3 loop reads CASSVATGWDNEQFF. CDR3 in DNA: TGTGCCAGCAGCGTAGCCACAGGGTGGGACAATGAGCAGTTCTTC.